The 3 T cell receptor beta chains below were found in one sample sequenced in a study of T cell repertoires in Merkel cell carcinoma. TCRdb's copy holds only in-frame clones and misses some; the assay was immunoSEQ multiplex PCR. The sample lists 11,000 to 15,000 clones, 76% occurring once. Sequenced material: tumor tissue. These receptors originate from an adult with Merkel cell carcinoma.

J is TRBJ2-7 and V is TRBV12-5, with D perhaps assigned TRBD1 or TRBD2 (5 bases each). The germline V gene encodes CDR1 LGHNT and CDR2 FRNRAP. Trimming cost V 4 bases and J 0 bases, with 13 bases left between them. The CDR3 contains 15 residues. CDR3 DNA sequence: TGTGCTAGTGGTTCACCCGGGACGTACTCCTACGAGCAGTACTTC. It codes for CASGSPGTYSYEQYF.

The V call is TRBV25-1, the J call TRBJ2-1; D unclear. V lost 3 bases, J lost 6 bases, and 12 bases lay in between. This CDR3 region has 14 residues. CDR1 MGHDK and CDR2 SYGVNS come from the germline V gene. The chain's CDR3 is CASSDGWRANEQFF. CDR3 bases: TGTGCCAGCAGTGATGGATGGAGAGCCAATGAGCAGTTCTTC. Full variable domain (outside the CDR3, taken from reference TRBV25-1 and TRBJ2-1): EADIYQTPRYLVIGTGKKITLECSQTMGHDKMYWYQQDPGMELHLIHYSYGVNSTEKGDLSSESTVSRIRTEHFPLTLESARPSHTSQYLCASSDGWRANEQFFGPGTRLTVL.

The chain is built from TRBV28 and TRBJ2-5, with a weak D call TRBD2 (7 bases). V was trimmed by 4 bases and J by 4 bases, leaving 13 bases between them. The CDR3 consists of 14 residues. CDR1 is MDHEN and CDR2 is SYDVKM in the germline V gene. CDR3 in DNA: TGTGCCAGCAGTTATGGGGGGGCGGGAGAGACCCAGTACTTC. This codes for CASSYGGAGETQYF.